Listed below are T cell receptor beta chains from one sample, sequenced in a study of OX40 agonist ivuxolimab in advanced cancers. The table came from immunoSEQ multiplex PCR; TCRdb's copy has only in-frame clones and leaves some out. The table has about 19,000 clones, roughly 70% seen once. The specimen was CD4+ or CD8+ T cells sorted from blood, collected in a trial of the OX40 agonist ivuxolimab. These receptors originate from an adult with an advanced solid tumor such as melanoma, head and neck, liver or kidney cancer. Both conserved end residues are part of each CDR3.

V | CDR3
TRBV4-1 | CASSPGLAGDTQYF
TRBV4-1 | CASSQVVGYEQYF
TRBV6-5 | CASSYSNEGDTDTQYF
TRBV29-1 | CSVALDTHYEQYF
TRBV28 | CASRPGLQQETQYF
TRBV30 | CAWSGPLGRDLPGETQYF
TRBV10-1 | CASSPGGEDLYEQYF
TRBV6-6 | CASSIGQGRTEAFF
TRBV4-1 | CASSLGTGGYGYTF
TRBV11-2 | CASSLEGSNQPQHF
TRBV25-1 | CASSEYGRDLTDTQYF
TRBV9 | CASRDQTNTGELFF
TRBV5-6 | CASTLSGYRPLNTEAFF
TRBV11-3 | CASSHRGPSYNEQFF
TRBV6-6 | CASSPRGPDNEQFF
TRBV27 | CASGSRDRWDNEQFF
TRBV6-5 | CASSPTGPQETQYF
TRBV6-6 | CASSRSDTGEDEQYF
TRBV7-8 | CASSLDTDYYNEQFF
TRBV19 | CASSIDPTGVTDTQYF
TRBV6-8 | CATRRRRISYNEQFF
TRBV28 | CASSSRLYNEQFF
TRBV27 | CASRNPGLATQYF
TRBV27 | CASSPPGRYNEQFF
TRBV2 | CASSPGTSSTDTQYF
TRBV4-1 | CASTEPGSGYGYTF
TRBV4-1 | CASSQEGAGVQETQYF
TRBV19 | CASSILGQGVVDYGYTF
TRBV6-6 | CASNRGGRTTEETQYF
TRBV9 | CASRGDAGYGYTF
TRBV7-8 | CASSPGTGGYGYTF
TRBV4-3 | CASSQDRVGTNYGYTF
TRBV7-2 | CASSPRQLNEKLFF
TRBV5-1 | CASTNGGLEAFF
TRBV29-1 | CSVESGTTYGYTF
TRBV4-3 | CASSPQGEGTGELFF
TRBV6-5 | CASSTSETQYF
TRBV6-5 | CASSLGGQNYGYTF
TRBV5-1 | CASSLSRDEQYF
TRBV28 | CASSFGDTEAFF
TRBV11-3 | CASSLSGGPEAFF
TRBV2 | CASSEGVFGWSDIGYEQFF
TRBV11-2 | CASSFGTGELAKNIQYF
TRBV6-5 | CASSYSIGGMNEQFF
TRBV7-6 | CASSLGLAANTGELFF
TRBV10-2 | CASSEGFPRGPGELFF
TRBV5-6 | CASSLAIGGSETQYF
TRBV13 | CASSVGSASGYEQYF
TRBV19 | CASSMAGGDEQFF
TRBV28 | CASSFPAGGNTIYF
TRBV5-6 | CASSLVRAETQYF
TRBV27 | CASYGTGNTIYF
TRBV28 | CASSWGSEAFF
TRBV19 | CASRAGPTGAEANVLTF
TRBV18 | CASSPRGIGGVGGNEQFF
TRBV28 | CASSFRGVRTGELFF
TRBV5-5 | CASSLVGLWSF
TRBV5-1 | CASSQSTYNEQFF
TRBV11-2 | CASSPGHGGNEKLFF